This TCR beta chain was recovered during a study of PD-1 blockade in classical Hodgkin lymphoma. Across the study: Nivolumab was administered to patients intravenously at 3 mg/kg every 2 weeks.

V was shortened by 1 base and J by 4 bases, with 13 bases between the two germline ends. CDR3 length equals 15 residues. Germline V CDR1 and CDR2: SEHNR, FQNEAQ (reference sequence). Time point given: cycle 4 day 1 (C4D1), after 6 weeks of nivolumab. Autologous stem cell transplantation was followed by relapse in every patient, and brentuximab vedotin exposure varied. Relapsed/refractory classical Hodgkin lymphoma patients had complete, partial or progressive responses. Notes on the study in general: What drove the repertoire differences, possibly disease activity or prior therapy, has not been defined. Before treatment, complete responders showed about the same diversity as newly diagnosed patients.

TCRdb's table, derived via immunoSEQ multiplex PCR, lists solely in-frame clones and lacks some. The profile covers approximately 110,000 clones, with around 90% appearing a single time and around a fifth taken by the ten largest. A remark on this clone: What it binds is not known.

The receptor comes from a human donor with classical Hodgkin lymphoma. The source material was peripheral blood mononuclear cells (PBMCs), sampled before the fourth cycle of nivolumab. The chain recombines TRBV7-9 with TRBJ1-1; D remains ambiguous. The CDR3 region is CASSLGVSVVTEAFF. Here the CDR3 DNA reads TGTGCCAGCAGCTTAGGTGTGTCGGTCGTCACTGAAGCTTTCTTT. The variable domain in full, with the rest retrieved from reference TRBV7-9 and TRBJ1-1, is DTGVSQNPRHKITKRGQNVTFRCDPISEHNRLYWYRQTLGQGPEFLTYFQNEAQLEKSRLLSDRFSAERPKGSFSTLEIQRTEQGDSAMYLCASSLGVSVVTEAFFGQGTRLTVV.